This T cell receptor beta chain was found in a study of T cell responses to AZD1222 COVID-19 vaccine. General study findings and limits: Donors skewed white British and female; clonal diversity was possibly underestimated. Reports indicate that nearly half of spike-specific TCRs are directed at unmutated variant regions. Only a handful of AZD1222 recipients were seropositive at baseline. A rise in Spike-specific TCR breadth and depth followed two AZD1222 doses.

TCRdb's copy holds only in-frame clones and misses some; the assay was immunoSEQ multiplex PCR. The table lists about 130,000 clones, roughly 80% of them singletons. This clone came up a few times. Its antigen is still unknown. The V end lost 6 bases, the J end lost 2 bases, and 10 bases lay between the germline ends. There are 13 residues in the CDR3. The V and J genes are TRBV12-3 or TRBV12-4 and TRBJ1-2; maybe TRBD1 (6 bases). Sequences were derived from peripheral blood, sampled on day 0 of AZD1222 vaccination. The TCR sequence derives from an adult in good health. The CDR3 sequence is CASSSDRNYGYTF. Written as DNA, the CDR3 is TGTGCCAGCAGCTCCGACAGGAACTATGGCTACACCTTC.